This T cell receptor beta chain was sequenced in a study of cytomegalovirus exposure and HLA in healthy donors (dated by TCRdb to the late 2010s). Background for the entire study: According to an earlier analysis of a few hundred of the donors, about 190 million T cells yielded 117 million unique TCR beta sequences and approximately 300 Gb of sequence data. An early release covering 550 to 650 HLA-typed donors comprised roughly 300 gigabases of sequencing data and about 90 million unique TCR sequences. Of the 300 to 500 genotyped donors, 75% to 85% were placed in the genetic ancestry cluster associated with self-reported Caucasian donors. The study aimed to test whether signatures of past pathogen exposure could be identified by cataloging public T cell receptors. Using immunosequencing, the study profiled T cell repertoires from fewer than 850 subjects and related those repertoires to cytomegalovirus serostatus. Along with the roughly 670-subject first cohort, a separate validation cohort of over 90 different subjects was used. The study combined high-throughput TCR immunosequencing, statistical association of individual TCRs with disease status, and machine learning to predict cytomegalovirus infection status. A later analysis re-analyzed previously published TCR beta repertoires from approximately 670 donors and added high-resolution HLA genotyping to study TCR occurrence patterns. Rather than using new phenotypic data, the later analysis identified candidate immune exposures from TCR beta sequences and from how often those sequences occurred across donors. An earlier analysis of around 540 of the donors applied high-throughput TCR beta sequencing to assess whether each TCR beta V gene segment acted as functional or pseudogenic. Donor age, sex, ethnicity and CMV serostatus were compiled together with the repertoire data. In a later genetic analysis, genome-wide SNP genotypes for about three fifths of the roughly 670 donors were used, and that subset was treated as a discovery cohort. All discovery cohort repertoires had been generated on a single sequencing platform. Both class I and class II loci were covered by HLA typing, at four-digit resolution. Typing coverage differed by locus: A, B, C, DRB1 and DQB1 were typed in roughly 620-630 donors, DQA1 in 522, DPA1 in 606, and DPB1 in around 440. Five DR-DQ haplotypes were treated as single units for association and clustering because of strong linkage in the cohort. Among some 400 genotyped donors of the cohort, an average of approximately 240,000 unique TCR beta nucleotide sequences was sequenced per donor, of which 15% to 20% were non-productive.

The library relied on the immunoSEQ multiplex PCR assay. For the multiplex PCR, a mixture combining 60 forward primers for TCR Vbeta segments and 13 reverse primers for TCR Jbeta segments was used. Amplification of the CDR3 region of rearranged TCR beta genes was performed with a multiplex PCR assay on genomic DNA. Amplified TCR beta libraries were sequenced as 87-base-pair reads on the Illumina HiSeq System. Regarding the original processing steps: A later analysis tallied around 82 million unique TCR beta chains across the 666 repertoires, and about 12 million of those chains were shared by two or more donors. Raw reads were error-corrected and collapsed into unique sequences with a nearest-neighbor algorithm that merged closely related sequences to remove PCR and sequencing errors. CDR3 sequences were aligned to IMGT reference sequences to assign V, D and J gene segments. For a sequence to be retained, a match of at least six nucleotides was required to both a V gene segment and a J gene segment. Rearrangements were called productive when the CDR3 lacked stop codons and stayed in frame with V and J; all others were non-productive. Following IMGT convention, CDR3 was defined as the stretch from the second conserved V-encoded cysteine to the conserved J-encoded phenylalanine. The earlier analysis of more than 450 of the donors excluded sequences that lacked an unambiguous match to a single V gene segment. An earlier analysis of a few hundred of the donors called V segments functional above 56.7% productive rearrangements and segregating when the between-donor standard deviation exceeded 5%. A statistical classification framework was built to diagnose cytomegalovirus status from the catalog of TCR beta chain sequences. V and J gene assignment, in a later analysis, came from comparing TCR nucleotide sequences with IMGT/GENE-DB human TR gene sequences. In a later analysis, CDR3 sequences and most-parsimonious VDJ recombination scenarios were assigned using the TCRdist pipeline. A later analysis defined each TCR beta chain by its CDR3 amino acid sequence plus V-gene family, and excluded reads lacking a unique V-gene family. As a way to deal with suspected cross-contamination and a sequencing artifact, a later analysis dropped more than 500 nucleotide sequences that were highly shared and had low generation probability. In a later analysis, a clonal expansion index was calculated for each public chain from normalized within-repertoire ranks of inferred template counts. Generation probabilities in a later analysis came from a VDJ recombination model fitted to out-of-frame rearrangements, and those results were checked against IGoR. In a later analysis, hypergeometric tests were used to score TCR-TCR, TCR-HLA and TCR-CMV co-occurrence, with a repertoire-size bias correction applied to TCR pairs. To estimate false discovery rates, a later analysis permuted the HLA or CMV assignments 20 times. A later analysis grouped co-occurring TCRs with DBSCAN, adding TCRdist sequence similarity when clustering within HLA-allele-positive subsets. For co-occurrence clustering, repertoires with fewer than 30,000 or more than 120,000 public chains were excluded, along with roughly five repertoires with anomalous nucleotide sharing. The table was pulled from immuneACCESS by TCRdb, which kept in-frame rearrangements only. Such tables lose some clones; where checked, under half of the loss comes from unresolved V genes, and the rest has no known cause. The V and J calls and clone size are taken from that table; D and trimming were inferred from the DNA. A total of roughly 120,000 clones appear in this sample, roughly 9% of them only once. The top ten clonotypes cover approximately 3% of the sample.

General findings and caveats noted by the study authors: Presence/absence analyses assumed roughly uniform sequencing depth across donors, an assumption that may not hold. According to a later analysis, most CMV-associated TCR beta chains appeared to be HLA-restricted, and the HLA associations seemed to be driven largely by CMV exposure. A later analysis found that TCR association rates varied across HLA loci, with DRB1 alleles showing the most associated TCRs and HLA-C alleles the fewest. In a later genetic analysis, a missense DCLRE1C variant was associated with V-gene and J-gene trimming of TCR beta chains, and the association was replicated in an independent cohort. CMV serostatus was the only immune exposure information available for the cohort. A later genetic analysis reported fewer N-insertions in productive TCRs among donors in an Asian-associated ancestry cluster than the roughly 640-donor mean. According to a later analysis, parvovirus B19, influenza, CMV and Epstein-Barr virus appeared linked to several top co-occurrence clusters. In vitro tests confirmed that a few of the cytomegalovirus-associated TCR beta chains recognize cytomegalovirus antigens. Linkage disequilibrium might explain the correlated functional status among segregating V segments, but an unknown experimental factor could not be ruled out. Because HLA typing was unavailable for some donors at each locus, only the typed subset was used in association tests. A total of 150 to 200 TCR beta chains were listed by the study as associated with cytomegalovirus. In a later analysis, HLA-associated TCR beta chains were found to be more clonally expanded and to have lower generation probabilities than equally common non-associated chains. A further reported finding was that TCR beta sequences accurately predicted the HLA-A and HLA-B alleles for most subjects in the first cohort. The earlier analysis of fewer than 750 of the donors excluded some 15 rarely observed V segments, including chromosome 9 orphons, because counts were too low. This cohort had only TCR beta chains sequenced, and the lack of alpha or paired-chain data limited which features could be detected. In an earlier analysis of some 540 of the donors, most TCR beta V segments appeared in productive rearrangements about 87% or about 30% of the time, broadly matching IMGT annotations. Across donors, most TCR sequences were observed very rarely, whereas some public TCRs were present in many individuals. Cytomegalovirus status was reported to be diagnosed by the classifier with high specificity and sensitivity in both the original and validation cohorts. Assigning TCR associations to individual alleles was difficult when HLA alleles, especially DR and DQ, strongly co-occurred. At a false discovery rate of 0.05, a later analysis linked some 18,000 TCR beta sequences to specific HLA alleles. A group of highly shared sequence variants was considered likely to be a technical artifact of the sequencing pipeline. The authors suggested that the approach could potentially be generalized to other disease states and immunological phenotypes. Some IMGT-functional V segments, including TRBV6-2 and TRBV6-3, could not be told apart with the 87-base-pair reads, so those segments were excluded.

The table lists this clone with a few counts. Its recognized antigen is unknown. Base qualities are not provided; no much larger clone lies one nucleotide away. In total, 630 or so healthy bone marrow donors made up the cohort. At the time of sampling, every cohort member was nominally healthy, though immune exposures that went unrecorded were likely present. The donor tested CMV seronegative and was one of the 352 seronegative cohort members. A peripheral blood sample was collected from each donor, and TCR beta sequencing was performed on peripheral blood mononuclear cells. The Qiagen DNeasy Blood Extraction Kit was used to extract genomic DNA from the blood cell samples. Reading the germline V gene gives CDR1 SGHDN and CDR2 FVKESK. Measured from the cysteine to the phenylalanine, the CDR3 is 16 residues long. Only the CDR3 DNA is retained, 48 bases long and in frame from the first base. Trimming takes 0 bases from V and 0 bases from J, and the germline ends sit 9 bases apart.

The V and J segments used are TRBV14 and TRBJ1-3, with the D gene call left open. Sequenced input: PBMCs. The receptor was derived from a man aged 30 to 39 in good health and CMV-seronegative. The DNA sequence is TGTGCCAGCAGCCAAGACTGGAGAGCCTCTGGAAACACCATATATTTT. Protein translation: CASSQDWRASGNTIYF.